Listed here are 10 T cell receptor beta chains from one sample, sequenced in a study of blood T cell repertoires in COVID-19. Profiling relied on immunoSEQ multiplex PCR, and the TCRdb table lists in-frame clones only, not all of them. In the table there are roughly 190,000 clones, around nine tenths of which are singletons. Sequencing used peripheral blood. Receptor source: a human donor in a cohort sampled during active COVID-19.

This rearrangement joins TRBV7-8 to TRBJ1-1; D is possibly TRBD1 (5 bases). Germline loops: CDR1 SGHVS, CDR2 FQNEAQ. Trimming removed 11 bases from V and 3 bases from J, with 19 bases in between. CDR3 size: 14 residues. The CDR3 bases are TGTGCCCTCAGGGAATGGGAGGAAGACACTGAAGCTTTCTTT. Protein: CALREWEEDTEAFF.

With respect to this clone: The junction differs from germline at one of its ends, possibly a read error. The rearrangement uses TRBV6-1 and TRBJ1-3; D uncertain. Germline V gene data show CDR1 as MNHNS and CDR2 as SASEGT. This CDR3 spans 10 amino acids. This chain's CDR3 is CASSESTLQF. The CDR3 DNA reads TGTGCCAGCAGTGAATCAACCCTACAGTTT.

The chain recombines TRBV7-2 with TRBJ2-7; D ambiguous. V dropped 5 bases and J dropped 1 base, with 3 bases sitting between them. The CDR3 is made up of 11 amino acids. CDR1 SGHTA and CDR2 FQGNSA come from the germline V gene. In nucleotides, the CDR3 is TGTGCCAGCAGCACTTCCTACGAGCAGTACTTC. Its protein is CASSTSYEQYF.

The rearrangement joins TRBV19 to TRBJ2-7; 11 nucleotides match TRBD2. This CDR3 is 16 amino acids long. With 2 bases clipped from V and 3 bases from J, the junction kept 6 bases outside the gene matches. Germline V gives CDR1 LNHDA, CDR2 SQIVND (reference sequence). This CDR3 reads CASSISGGTSGYEQYF. The CDR3 bases are TGTGCCAGTAGTATATCGGGAGGGACTAGCGGCTACGAGCAGTACTTC.

The J gene is TRBJ1-1, the V gene TRBV5-1; tentative D call: TRBD1 (5 bases). The V gene lost 4 bases and the J gene lost 4 bases, with 17 bases spanning the gap. Per germline, CDR1 SGHRS and CDR2 YFSETQ. The CDR3 runs 15 residues. DNA for the CDR3: TGCGCCAGCAGCCCTCGGGGGGGAGGGCCCACTGAAGCTTTCTTT. Translation: CASSPRGGGPTEAFF.

The chain is built from TRBV9 and TRBJ1-4; TRBD1 might be the D (6 bases). This CDR3 is 16 amino acids long. In germline, CDR1 is SGDLS, CDR2 YYNGEE. Trimming pared 0 bases from V and 0 bases from J, leaving 9 bases between. The CDR3 protein is CASSVGTGTTNEKLFF. The DNA of the CDR3 is TGTGCCAGCAGCGTAGGAACAGGGACAACTAATGAAAAACTGTTTTTT.

The chain employs TRBV5-1 and TRBJ1-2; unclear D gene. CDR3 length: 13 residues. Trimming stripped 4 bases from V and 2 bases from J, with 9 bases between. Germline-derived CDR1 and CDR2 are SGHRS and YFSETQ. The CDR3: CASSPTKNYGYTF. CDR3 sequence (DNA): TGCGCCAGCAGCCCGACAAAAAACTATGGCTACACCTTC.

This sequence joins TRBV30 and TRBJ2-1; 13 bases agree with TRBD2. After removal of 5 bases from V and 7 bases from J, the junction contained 8 bases not matched to a gene. The CDR3 is made up of 15 amino acids. Germline V gives CDR1 GTSNPN, CDR2 SVGIG (reference sequence). The CDR3 DNA sequence: TGTGCCTGGGAGATACTAGCGGGAGGGGGGAATGAGCAGTTCTTC. Protein: CAWEILAGGGNEQFF.

This chain connects TRBV5-8 to TRBJ2-7, with D perhaps matching TRBD2 (6 bases). The CDR3 extends over 15 amino acids. Trimming left V 0 bases short and J 3 bases short, with 13 bases between. Looked up from germline, CDR1 is SGHTS and CDR2 is YDEGEE. CDR3 bases: TGTGCCAGCAGCTTGGGAGGGGAGGCGATCTACGAGCAGTACTTC. Its translation is CASSLGGEAIYEQYF.

This rearrangement joins TRBV2 to TRBJ1-4, with a possible D match to TRBD1 (6 bases). This CDR3 contains 14 residues. The V gene lost 1 base and the J gene lost 6 bases, with 9 bases spanning the gap. Germline V lookup: CDR1 SNHLY, CDR2 FYNNEI. The CDR3 is CASSEDRVYEKLFF. CDR3 in DNA: TGTGCCAGCAGTGAAGACAGGGTGTATGAAAAACTGTTTTTT.